This T cell receptor (beta chain) stems from a study of shared clonotypes between healthy human individuals. TCRdb's table, derived via immunoSEQ multiplex PCR, lists solely in-frame clones and lacks some. This sample yields around 320,000 clones, of which around 90% are seen a single time; 15% to 20% belongs to the top ten. V lost 1 base and J lost 7, with 5 bases in between. The CDR3 is 12 residues long. Germline loops: CDR1 SEHNR, CDR2 FQNEAQ (reference sequence). Findings and limits, study-wide: Larger estimated richness was generally seen in naive subsets than in memory subsets.

Note on this clone: What it binds is unknown. Other DNA sequences in this sample translate to the same CDR3.

The source material was memory CD8+ T cells sorted from blood. Subset specified: CD45RO+ cells pooled with CCR7-negative TemRA cells. The receptor comes from a man aged 18 to 30 in good health. The chain has TRBV7-9 and TRBJ2-1; D gene ambiguous. CDR3 amino acids: CASSLGSNEQFF. CDR3 nucleotide sequence: TGTGCCAGCAGCTTAGGTTCGAATGAGCAGTTCTTC.